Each of the 21 T cell receptor beta chains below was sequenced from the same sample in a study of blood T cell repertoires in COVID-19. Measured with immunoSEQ multiplex PCR; TCRdb has only the in-frame clones, and not every one. The sample carries tens of thousands of clones, about four fifths recorded once. The sample comprised peripheral blood. Source of these receptors: a man over 45 with active COVID-19.

The chain couples TRBV19 to TRBJ1-3; unclear D gene. Looked up from germline, CDR1 is LNHDA and CDR2 is SQIVND (reference sequence). The CDR3 covers 13 residues. With 6 bases removed from V and 10 bases from J, the gap between germline ends came to 16 bases. CDR3 DNA: TGTGCCAGTAGCAATCCATGGCGGAGGACCATATATTTT. Translating gives CASSNPWRRTIYF.

The J gene is TRBJ1-5, the V gene TRBV12-3 or TRBV12-4; 7 bases match TRBD1. This CDR3 has 13 amino acids. The V and J ends lost 6 bases and 5 bases, in that order; junction bases with no gene match: 4. For the CDR3, the DNA is TGTGCCAGCAGCTCAACAGGGGATCAGCCCCAGCATTTT. Its translation is CASSSTGDQPQHF.

The CDR3 sequence: CASSSPGGDNEKLFF. In nucleotides, the CDR3 is TGTGCCAGCAGTTCCCCCGGCGGTGATAATGAAAAACTGTTTTTT. This chain links TRBV28 with TRBJ1-4; D remains ambiguous. The V gene's germline CDR1 is MDHEN and CDR2 SYDVKM. CDR3 length equals 15 residues. The V end lost 4 bases, the J end lost 4 bases, and 13 bases lay between the germline ends.

The chain links TRBV3-1 (or the pseudogene TRBV3-2) to TRBJ2-2; 9 nucleotides line up with TRBD2. The CDR3 length is 17 residues. Germline V gene lookup returns CDR1 LGHDT and CDR2 YNNKEL (reference sequence). V lost 4 bases and J lost 2; bases outside the gene matches: 8. Here the CDR3 reads CASSLLSGGKNTGELFF. The CDR3 DNA sequence: TGTGCCAGCAGCCTCCTAAGCGGGGGGAAAAACACCGGGGAGCTGTTTTTT.

This clone has more than one count but fewer than ten. The V call is TRBV11-3, the J call TRBJ2-7; a possible D gene is TRBD1 (6 bases). The germline gives CDR1 SGHNT, CDR2 YENEEA. The CDR3 has 13 amino acids. V lost 0 bases and J 5 bases, leaving 8 bases between the germline ends. In DNA, the CDR3 is TGTGCCAGCAGCTTAGACAGGGGCCACGAGCAGTACTTC. Residues: CASSLDRGHEQYF.

J is TRBJ2-3 and V is TRBV5-4; TRBD2 matches 7 bases. There are 13 residues in the CDR3. CDR1 is SGHNT, CDR2 YYREEE, per germline (reference sequence). J lost 6 bases, V lost 2 bases, and 3 bases had no gene match. DNA of the CDR3: TGTGCCAGCAGCTTCCGGGGGGAGGATACGCAGTATTTT. Residues: CASSFRGEDTQYF.

The genes are TRBV6-2 or TRBV6-3 and TRBJ2-5, with a possible D match to TRBD2 (6 bases). The CDR3 is 15 amino acids. Trimming shortened V by 0 bases and J by 3 bases, and 11 bases separated the two germline ends. Germline V lookup: CDR1 MNHEY, CDR2 SVGEGT. For the CDR3, the DNA is TGTGCCAGCAGTTACTCGATCACGGGGGAAGAGACCCAGTACTTC. Translating gives CASSYSITGEETQYF.

The rearrangement links TRBV19 to TRBJ2-7; 9 bases line up with TRBD1. The CDR3 has 14 residues. V dropped 5 bases and J dropped 2; count of bases not matched to a gene: 4. The V gene's germline CDR1 is LNHDA and CDR2 SQIVND (reference sequence). The CDR3 sequence is CASSPGTGTYEQYF. The CDR3 DNA reads TGTGCCAGTAGTCCCGGGACAGGGACCTACGAGCAGTACTTC.

DNA of the CDR3: TGCAGCGTCGACGGGGGTGGGAGCAATCAGCCCCAGCATTTT. This sequence encodes CSVDGGGSNQPQHF. The chain links TRBV29-1 to TRBJ1-5, with D possibly being TRBD1 (5 bases). Trimming removed 6 bases at V and 1 base at J, with 13 bases between. The CDR3 runs to 14 residues. CDR1 and CDR2 from the germline V gene are SQVTM and ANQGSEA. The full variable domain, with the rest looked up from reference TRBV29-1 and TRBJ1-5, is SAVISQKPSRDICQRGTSLTIQCQVDSQVTMMFWYRQQPGQSLTLIATANQGSEATYESGFVIDKFPISRPNLTFSTLTVSNMSPEDSSIYLCSVDGGGSNQPQHFGDGTRLSIL.

This clone was counted a single time. The chain joins TRBV5-1 to TRBJ2-5; TRBD2 aligns across 10 bases. This CDR3 comprises 14 residues. Germline CDR1 SGHRS, CDR2 YFSETQ. V was pared by 7 bases and J by 1 base, with 4 bases of the junction left unmatched. The CDR3 nucleotides are TGCGCCAGCTCGAGCGGGGGGGCCCAAGAGACCCAGTACTTC. Translation: CASSSGGAQETQYF.

This clone was observed a few times. V usage is TRBV6-6 and J usage is TRBJ2-7, with D possibly matching TRBD1 (6 bases). CDR3 length: 14 amino acids. V dropped 0 bases and J dropped 6 bases, with 12 bases sitting between them. In germline, CDR1 is MNHNY, CDR2 SVGAGI (reference sequence). CDR3 nucleotides: TGTGCCAGCAGTTACTCCCAGGGGTCTCCCGAGCAGTACTTC. Translating it yields CASSYSQGSPEQYF.

The table lists this clone with a few counts. The sample contains more than one DNA sequence encoding this CDR3. The chain combines TRBV27 with TRBJ1-5, with 10 positions matching TRBD1. The germline V gene encodes CDR1 MNHEY and CDR2 SMNVEV (reference sequence). The J segment lost 7 bases and the V segment lost 5 bases, leaving 8 bases of the junction unmatched. The CDR3 is 15 amino acids. The CDR3 is CASSDRGQGYQPQHF. In DNA form, the CDR3 reads TGTGCCAGCAGTGACCGGGGACAGGGGTACCAGCCCCAGCATTTT.

This chain links TRBV19 with TRBJ2-2; D gene uncertain. The germline V and J ends were trimmed by 5 bases and 3 bases, with 10 bases remaining between them. CDR1 is LNHDA and CDR2 is SQIVND in the germline V gene (reference sequence). The CDR3 extends over 14 amino acids. CDR3 loop: CASSPGRDTGELFF. The DNA of the CDR3 is TGTGCCAGTAGTCCTGGTCGGGACACCGGGGAGCTGTTTTTT.

The V gene is TRBV19, the J gene TRBJ1-1; D remains unclear. Per the germline V gene, CDR1 is LNHDA and CDR2 is SQIVND (reference sequence). The V gene lost 7 bases and the J gene lost 1 base, with 16 bases spanning the gap. CDR3 length equals 15 residues. In DNA form, the CDR3 reads TGTGCCAGTAACCCCCCGGCACGGGGGAACACTGAAGCTTTCTTT. Amino acid sequence: CASNPPARGNTEAFF.

A few counts support this clone. The genes are TRBV5-5 and TRBJ1-6; the match to TRBD1 covers 8 bases. J gave up 10 bases and V 2 bases, and 11 bases lay outside the gene matches. The CDR3 has 16 amino acids. CDR1 is SGHKS and CDR2 is YYEKEE in the germline V gene (reference sequence). The CDR3 bases are TGTGCCAGCAGCTTAGGGTCCAGCGGGACAGGATCACCCCTCCACTTT. Translating it yields CASSLGSSGTGSPLHF.

The genes are TRBV5-5 and TRBJ2-2; TRBD2 matches at 13 bases. Germline V gene sequence: CDR1 SGHKS, CDR2 YYEKEE (reference sequence). V was pared by 0 bases and J by 6 bases, with 2 bases of the junction left unmatched. The CDR3 is made up of 16 amino acids. This chain's CDR3 is CASSLGLAGGSGELFF. DNA for the CDR3: TGTGCCAGCAGCTTGGGACTAGCGGGGGGTTCCGGGGAGCTGTTTTTT. Using reference TRBV5-5 and TRBJ2-2 for the parts outside the CDR3, the full variable domain is DAGVTQSPTHLIKTRGQQVTLRCSPISGHKSVSWYQQVLGQGPQFIFQYYEKEERGRGNFPDRFSARQFPNYSSELNVNALLLGDSALYLCASSLGLAGGSGELFFGEGSRLTVL.

J is TRBJ2-1 and V is TRBV15; TRBD2 matches 9 bases. Trimming cost V 0 bases and J 9 bases; bases outside gene matches: 6. Germline assignment: CDR1 LNHNV and CDR2 YYDKDF (reference sequence). This CDR3 is built from 15 residues. This CDR3 reads CATSRDPLAGIEQFF. In DNA form, the CDR3 reads TGTGCCACCAGCAGAGATCCCCTAGCGGGGATTGAGCAGTTCTTC.

CDR3 DNA sequence: TGCGCCAGCAGCTTGTCCGGGACAGATACGCAGTATTTT. It translates to CASSLSGTDTQYF. The chain uses TRBV5-1 and TRBJ2-3; D uncertain. This CDR3 is 13 amino acids long. Germline lookup yields CDR1 SGHRS and CDR2 YFSETQ. Trimming stripped 1 base from V and 3 bases from J, with 6 bases between.

As DNA, the CDR3 is TGTGCCACCAGTTCAAGGACAGGGAACACCGGGGAGCTGTTTTTT. Encoded protein: CATSSRTGNTGELFF. V and J are TRBV24-1 and TRBJ2-2; 7 bases are a match to TRBD1. Germline V gene sequence: CDR1 KGHDR, CDR2 SFDVKD. The trim removed 6 bases at V and 1 base at J, leaving 4 bases unmatched. The CDR3 loop spans 15 amino acids.

Here the CDR3 reads CASRYPGGEDYGYTF. The CDR3 nucleotides read TGTGCCAGCAGGTACCCGGGGGGCGAGGACTATGGCTACACCTTC. This chain joins TRBV7-2 and TRBJ1-2, with a possible D match to TRBD1 (6 bases). V was pared by 6 bases and J by 3 bases, with 17 bases between. The CDR3 consists of 15 residues. Germline CDR1 is SGHTA and CDR2 is FQGNSA.

The genes are TRBV19 and TRBJ2-2, with 9 bases fitting TRBD2. The trim removed 7 bases at V and 3 bases at J, leaving 6 bases unmatched. Germline CDR1 and CDR2: LNHDA and SQIVND (reference sequence). CDR3 length: 15 amino acids. CDR3 residues: CASNPSGAHTGELFF. DNA of the CDR3: TGTGCCAGTAATCCTAGCGGGGCCCACACCGGGGAGCTGTTTTTT.